The clone carrying this TCR beta chain is a singleton in its sample. Other DNA sequences within the sample encode an identical CDR3. This CDR3 comprises 14 residues. Germline V CDR1 and CDR2: SGHRS, YFSETQ. The ends lost 0 bases at V and 4 bases at J; junction bases unmatched: 2. This entry is derived from a study of T cell responses to AZD1222 COVID-19 vaccine. Method: immunoSEQ multiplex PCR; TCRdb's copy keeps in-frame clones and lacks some. The sample consists of around 140,000 clones, roughly 91% of them appearing once. The origin of this receptor is an adult in good health. The sequences come from peripheral blood, collected on day 0 of AZD1222 vaccination. This sequence joins TRBV5-1 and TRBJ1-2; TRBD1 agrees at 8 bases. CDR3 in DNA: TGCGCCAGCAGCTTGGGACAGGGGACCTATGGCTACACCTTC. Its translation is CASSLGQGTYGYTF.